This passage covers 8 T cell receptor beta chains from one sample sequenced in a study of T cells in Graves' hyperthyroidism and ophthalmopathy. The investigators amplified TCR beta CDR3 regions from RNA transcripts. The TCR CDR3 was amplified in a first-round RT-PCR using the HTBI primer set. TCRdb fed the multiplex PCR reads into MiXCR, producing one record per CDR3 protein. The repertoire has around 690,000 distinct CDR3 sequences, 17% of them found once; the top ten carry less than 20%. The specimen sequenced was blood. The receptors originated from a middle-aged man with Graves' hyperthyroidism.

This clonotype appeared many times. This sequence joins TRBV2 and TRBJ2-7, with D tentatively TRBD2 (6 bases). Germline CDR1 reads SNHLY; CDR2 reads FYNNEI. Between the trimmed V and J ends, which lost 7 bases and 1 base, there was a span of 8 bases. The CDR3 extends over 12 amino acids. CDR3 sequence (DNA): TGTGCCAGCACGGGGGAATCCTACGAGCAGTACTTC. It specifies CASTGESYEQYF.

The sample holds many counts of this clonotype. CDR3 coding DNA: TGTGCCAGCAGTTTAAGGAAAGGGGGCACAGATACGCAGTATTTT. The encoded protein is CASSLRKGGTDTQYF. V gene TRBV28 combines with J gene TRBJ2-3, with D maybe TRBD1 (5 bases). Germline CDR1 MDHEN, CDR2 SYDVKM. The CDR3 contains 15 residues. Between the trimmed V and J ends, which lost 2 bases and 1 base, there was a span of 10 bases.

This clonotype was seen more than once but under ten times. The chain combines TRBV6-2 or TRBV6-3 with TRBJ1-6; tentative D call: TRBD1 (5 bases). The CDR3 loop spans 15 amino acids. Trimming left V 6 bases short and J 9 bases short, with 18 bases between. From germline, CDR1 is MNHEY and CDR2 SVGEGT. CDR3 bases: TGTGCCAGCAGCTTACCGGACACTCTTGGTTCACCCCTCCACTTT. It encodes CASSLPDTLGSPLHF.

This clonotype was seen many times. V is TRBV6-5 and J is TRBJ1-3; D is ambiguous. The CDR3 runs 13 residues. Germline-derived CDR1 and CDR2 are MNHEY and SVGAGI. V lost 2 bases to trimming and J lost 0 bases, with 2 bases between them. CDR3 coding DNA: TGTGCCAGCAGTTACGGCTCTGGAAACACCATATATTTT. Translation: CASSYGSGNTIYF.

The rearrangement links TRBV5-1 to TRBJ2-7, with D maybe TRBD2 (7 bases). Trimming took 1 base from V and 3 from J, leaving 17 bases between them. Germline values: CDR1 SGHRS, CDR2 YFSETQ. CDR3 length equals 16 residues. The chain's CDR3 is CASSLWGVGGHYEQYF. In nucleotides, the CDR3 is TGCGCCAGCAGCTTGTGGGGCGTCGGGGGGCACTACGAGCAGTACTTC.

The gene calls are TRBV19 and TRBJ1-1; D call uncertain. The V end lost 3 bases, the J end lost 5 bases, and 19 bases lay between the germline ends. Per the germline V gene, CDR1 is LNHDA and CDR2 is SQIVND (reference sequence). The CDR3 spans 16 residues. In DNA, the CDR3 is TGTGCCAGTAGTATTACGGCTACGGGGTCCGAAACTGAAGCTTTCTTT. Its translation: CASSITATGSETEAFF.

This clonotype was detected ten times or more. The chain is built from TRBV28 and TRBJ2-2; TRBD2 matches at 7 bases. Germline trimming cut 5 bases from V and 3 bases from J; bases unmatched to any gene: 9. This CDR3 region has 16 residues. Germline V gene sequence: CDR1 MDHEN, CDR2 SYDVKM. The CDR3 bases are TGTGCCAGCAGTCGCGGGGGAGTAGCTCACACCGGGGAGCTGTTTTTT. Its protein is CASSRGGVAHTGELFF.

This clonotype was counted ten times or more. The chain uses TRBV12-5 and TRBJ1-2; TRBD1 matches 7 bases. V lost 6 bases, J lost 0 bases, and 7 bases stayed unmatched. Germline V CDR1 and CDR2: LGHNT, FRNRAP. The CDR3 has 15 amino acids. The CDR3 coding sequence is TGTGCTAGTGGACTAGGGGGCAACTCTAACTATGGCTACACCTTC. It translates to CASGLGGNSNYGYTF.